This T cell receptor (beta chain) came from a study of blood T cells in healthy people across ages. The V gene lost 4 bases and the J gene lost 8 bases, with 11 bases spanning the gap. The CDR3 is 12 residues long. As to this clonotype: Its target is not known.

It was with a sample-barcoded 5' primer and a J-beta primer mix that a second PCR of about 7 to 12 cycles was run. A template-switch adaptor with 12 random nucleotides tagged each cDNA molecule. TCRdb passed the 5' RACE reads through MiXCR, listing each CDR3 protein once. The sample has over 950,000 distinct CDR3 sequences, about two fifths seen once; the top ten hold over 10%. About 10 milliliters of peripheral blood were drawn from each donor into EDTA-treated tubes. The study isolated at least 6.5 million PBMCs from each sample. Study-wide points: The CMV status of each donor remained undetermined, and this could have confounded shifts in expanded clonotypes.

This sequence originates from a young man in good health. The chain links TRBV12-3 or TRBV12-4 to TRBJ1-2; D unresolved. The sequenced sample was blood. CDR3 nucleotide sequence: TGTGCCAGCAGTTCAGACCGCTGGGGCTACACCTTC. Translation: CASSSDRWGYTF.